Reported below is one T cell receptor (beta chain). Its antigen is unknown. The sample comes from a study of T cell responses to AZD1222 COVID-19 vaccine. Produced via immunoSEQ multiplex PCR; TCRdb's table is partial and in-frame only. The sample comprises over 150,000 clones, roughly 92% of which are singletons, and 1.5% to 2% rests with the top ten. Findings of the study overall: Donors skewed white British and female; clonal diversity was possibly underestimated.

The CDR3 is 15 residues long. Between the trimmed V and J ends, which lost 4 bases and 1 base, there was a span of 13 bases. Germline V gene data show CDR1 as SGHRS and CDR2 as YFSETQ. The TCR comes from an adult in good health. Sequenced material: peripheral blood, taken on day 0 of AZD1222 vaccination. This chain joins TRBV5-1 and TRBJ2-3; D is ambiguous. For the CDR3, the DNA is TGCGCCAGCAGCCAGAATGGCCTGGGCACAGATACGCAGTATTTT. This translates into CASSQNGLGTDTQYF. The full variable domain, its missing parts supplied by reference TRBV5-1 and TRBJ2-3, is KAGVTQTPRYLIKTRGQQVTLSCSPISGHRSVSWYQQTPGQGLQFLFEYFSETQRNKGNFPGRFSGRQFSNSRSEMNVSTLELGDSALYLCASSQNGLGTDTQYFGPGTRLTVL.